The sequence of this T cell receptor beta chain was determined in a study of beta chain features in type 1 diabetes (dated by TCRdb to the late 2010s). For the study in its entirety: No differences in mean age, gender distribution, total cell number or subset yield were found between patients and healthy donors. A total of just under 110,000,000 sorted cells were examined across all samples, and RNA yield correlated strongly with the number of cells per subset. In the study, recently diagnosed type 1 diabetes patients and matched healthy donors were compared on the TCRB repertoires of their sorted circulating CD4+ T cell subsets. Whereas all 28 donors provided naive and central memory subsets, regulatory and stem cell-like memory subsets were isolated from just 8 patients and roughly 8 healthy donors.

The CDR3 contains 13 residues, cysteine and phenylalanine counted. The CDR3 DNA has 39 bases and is translated from base 1. The V end loses 4 bases and the J end loses 4 bases, and a stretch of 10 bases separates them. Based on the germline V gene, the CDR1 and CDR2 sequences are SNHLY and FYNNEI. This clone has a handful of counts. Its cognate antigen has yet to be identified. Base-call qualities are not available, and no considerably larger clone is one nucleotide away. The study at large found these results: Because the HLA sub-analyses included only small numbers of individuals, any influence of HLA type on TCRB rearrangement was left unresolved. Shorter templates might be favored by PCR, yet because patient and control samples were amplified and corrected together, any such skew would affect both groups equally. Naive, central memory and regulatory TCRB repertoires appeared to be more similar among patients than among healthy donors. In all four CD4+ subsets, TCRB CDR3 length was moderately but significantly shorter in type 1 diabetes patients. At VDJ recombination sites, type 1 diabetes patients had fewer insertions and more deleted nucleotides, which implies abnormalities in thymic rearrangement. Sequencing cDNA rather than genomic DNA could over-represent highly expressing activated cells, although activation and CD3 levels did not differ between groups.

A single peripheral blood draw of around 0.11 L on average was collected from each donor into heparinised tubes. A BD FACSAria II was used to sort naive, central memory, regulatory and stem cell-like memory CD4+ T cells with a panel that included CD45RO, CCR7, CD25, CD127, CD95 and CD27. Every sorted population had a purity above 95%. PBMCs were isolated right away by Lymphoprep density gradient centrifugation and were stained directly, without culture. So that batch effects would be minimized, each experiment stained and sorted samples in pairs, pairing one healthy donor with one patient. The entire amount of isolated RNA was reverse transcribed using the High Capacity cDNA Reverse Transcription Kit, so the sequenced TCRB transcripts were expressed ones. Deep immunoSEQ sequencing was applied to naive, central memory and regulatory T cell samples, giving an average of about 3.4 million total reads per sample. Sorted cells were lysed in RLT buffer and RNA was extracted with DNase-treated RNeasy Micro or Mini kits, depending on cell number. Each cell subset was processed separately to prevent cross-contamination, with patient and healthy donor samples processed together. The immunoSEQ multiplex PCR was used to amplify TCRB sequences from cDNA, yielding 87-bp fragments that span the CDR3 region. Sequencing of the amplicons was done on the Illumina HiSeq platform. From the authors' description of their analysis: PCR bias was corrected computationally using synthetic template baselines, and reads within Hamming distance 2 were collapsed, with unmergeable singletons discarded. Reads were aligned against IMGT so that V, D and J genes, CDR3 length and insertions or deletions at six rearrangement sites could be assigned. Within each subset, clonotype counts were normalized to the number of sorted cells before true diversity and Gini coefficients were calculated with the tcR R package. The overlap coefficient, calculated on TCRB nucleotide sequences, was used to measure repertoire sharing. As a proxy for the pre-selection repertoire, out-of-frame TCRB sequences from naive cells were analyzed. As stored in TCRdb, this immuneACCESS dataset retains in-frame rearrangements with V and J assigned. A fraction of the clones does not appear; measured against another copy, unresolved V genes explain less than half of the discrepancy, and the remainder lacks a known reason. V, J and clone size are those of that table, while D and trimming were read from the DNA. The sample table holds 600,000 to 650,000 clones, of which 15% to 19% were seen once. The ten largest make up around 0.1% of the sample.

This clonotype was sampled from a young man in good health. The rearranged chain carries TRBV2 and TRBJ1-2; the D gene remains uncertain. The sequenced sample consisted of naive CD4+ T cells from blood. The cell subset or site label, as the study defines it: true naive CD4+ T cells. The CDR3 protein sequence reads: CASSGEGTYGYTF. The DNA sequence is given as TGTGCCAGCAGTGGCGAGGGTACCTATGGCTACACCTTC.